These T cell receptor beta chains were read from a single sample in a study of shared clonotypes between healthy human individuals. Clones were read by immunoSEQ multiplex PCR, and TCRdb kept only the in-frame ones, dropping some. The sample holds about a million clones, roughly 80% seen once. Input material: memory CD4+ T cells from PBMCs. The receptors come from a man aged 18-30 years in good health. Some clones in this sample may be carry-over from other donors' samples. Both conserved end residues are part of each CDR3. Fields, in order: clone size, V gene, J gene, D gene, CDR3 protein, CDR3 DNA. D genes are given only for firm matches. Clone size appears in some rows only: once, few, many, or a class for an expanded clone.

size: .
V: TRBV5-1
J: TRBJ1-2
D: TRBD1
CDR3: CASSLGTGNYGYTF
DNA: TGCGCCAGCAGCTTGGGGACAGGGAACTATGGCTACACCTTC

size: .
V: TRBV18
J: TRBJ2-2
D: .
CDR3: CASSPPVTTAGGELFF
DNA: TGTGCCAGCTCACCACCTGTGACTACCGCGGGGGGGGAGCTGTTTTTT

size: once
V: TRBV7-7
J: TRBJ2-1
D: TRBD2
CDR3: CASSSLAGTDYNEQFF
DNA: TGTGCCAGCAGCTCCCTAGCGGGAACGGACTACAATGAGCAGTTCTTC

size: .
V: TRBV6-5
J: TRBJ2-1
D: TRBD2
CDR3: CASSRGRSSYNEQFF
DNA: TGTGCCAGCAGTCGCGGGAGGAGCTCCTACAATGAGCAGTTCTTC

size: .
V: TRBV6-5
J: TRBJ2-7
D: .
CDR3: CASSYSGNKGLEQYF
DNA: TGTGCCAGCAGTTACTCGGGGAATAAGGGACTCGAGCAGTACTTC

size: .
V: TRBV28
J: TRBJ2-3
D: .
CDR3: CASSFVGATDTQYF
DNA: TGTGCCAGCAGTTTCGTAGGGGCAACAGATACGCAGTATTTT

size: once
V: TRBV27
J: TRBJ1-5
D: .
CDR3: CASSPSGGPQHF
DNA: TGTGCCAGCAGTCCGTCTGGGGGGCCCCAGCATTTT

size: .
V: TRBV30
J: TRBJ2-7
D: TRBD2
CDR3: CAWRVTSGRPGGQYF
DNA: TGTGCCTGGAGAGTCACTAGCGGGAGGCCCGGAGGGCAGTACTTC

size: .
V: TRBV10-3
J: TRBJ2-2
D: TRBD2
CDR3: CAISDLAGVSTGELFF
DNA: TGTGCCATCAGTGACCTAGCGGGAGTTAGCACCGGGGAGCTGTTTTTT

size: .
V: TRBV5-8
J: TRBJ2-7
D: TRBD2
CDR3: CASSSLAEGPYEQYF
DNA: TGTGCCAGCAGTTCCCTAGCGGAGGGCCCCTACGAGCAGTACTTC

size: .
V: TRBV14
J: TRBJ2-3
D: .
CDR3: CASSQDADTQYF
DNA: TGTGCCAGCAGCCAAGATGCAGATACGCAGTATTTT

size: .
V: TRBV28
J: TRBJ1-2
D: .
CDR3: CASSSRTSGYTF
DNA: TGTGCCAGCAGTTCCCGAACCTCGGGCTACACCTTC

size: .
V: TRBV7-3
J: TRBJ2-5
D: .
CDR3: CASSLGPTQGPTHF
DNA: TGTGCCAGCAGCTTAGGCCCAACACAGGGACCTACCCACTTC

size: .
V: TRBV15
J: TRBJ2-1
D: .
CDR3: CATSREVSYNEQFF
DNA: TGTGCCACCAGCAGAGAAGTCTCCTACAATGAGCAGTTCTTC

size: few
V: TRBV28
J: TRBJ1-1
D: .
CDR3: CATINWGAEAFF
DNA: TGTGCCACCATCAATTGGGGCGCTGAAGCTTTCTTT

size: .
V: TRBV6-4
J: TRBJ1-2
D: .
CDR3: CASSDLFGGYTF
DNA: TGTGCCAGCAGTGACCTTTTCGGGGGCTACACCTTC

size: .
V: TRBV18
J: TRBJ1-5
D: TRBD1
CDR3: CASWGRQGGSNQPQHF
DNA: TGTGCCAGCTGGGGCCGACAGGGCGGTAGCAATCAGCCCCAGCATTTT

size: .
V: TRBV18
J: TRBJ2-7
D: .
CDR3: CASSPLTGSSSYEQYF
DNA: TGTGCCAGCTCACCGTTAACAGGGTCAAGCTCCTACGAGCAGTACTTC

size: few
V: TRBV18
J: TRBJ1-1
D: .
CDR3: CASSPIGPPEAFF
DNA: TGTGCCAGCTCACCAATTGGCCCGCCTGAAGCTTTCTTT

size: .
V: TRBV7-2
J: TRBJ1-5
D: TRBD1
CDR3: CASSSQGGNQPQHF
DNA: TGTGCCAGCAGCTCACAGGGGGGCAATCAGCCCCAGCATTTT

size: .
V: TRBV7-3
J: TRBJ1-4
D: TRBD1
CDR3: CASSLSGTGGEKLFF
DNA: TGTGCCAGCAGCTTATCCGGGACAGGAGGTGAAAAACTGTTTTTT

size: .
V: TRBV15
J: TRBJ2-7
D: TRBD2
CDR3: CATSRRREDTFKQYF
DNA: TGTGCCACCAGCAGACGCCGGGAGGACACCTTCAAGCAGTACTTC

size: .
V: TRBV5-6
J: TRBJ2-3
D: TRBD2
CDR3: CASSLLLAGATDTQYF
DNA: TGTGCCAGCAGCTTGCTCCTAGCGGGAGCAACAGATACGCAGTATTTT

size: .
V: TRBV18
J: TRBJ2-3
D: .
CDR3: CASSPPGTDTQYF
DNA: TGTGCCAGCTCACCACCGGGAACAGATACGCAGTATTTT

size: many
V: TRBV6-5
J: TRBJ2-7
D: .
CDR3: CASSYAYEQYF
DNA: TGTGCCAGCAGTTACGCCTACGAGCAGTACTTC

size: .
V: TRBV5-6
J: TRBJ1-3
D: .
CDR3: CASSSYTLNSGNTIYF
DNA: TGTGCCAGCAGCTCCTATACCCTTAACTCTGGAAACACCATATATTTT

size: .
V: TRBV19
J: TRBJ1-5
D: .
CDR3: CASSIPGRLNQPQHF
DNA: TGTGCCAGTAGTATCCCAGGACGGCTTAATCAGCCCCAGCATTTT

size: .
V: TRBV5-4
J: TRBJ2-1
D: TRBD1
CDR3: CASSLGDRADEQFF
DNA: TGTGCCAGCAGCTTGGGCGACAGGGCCGATGAGCAGTTCTTC

size: .
V: TRBV7-8
J: TRBJ2-7
D: .
CDR3: CASSLSSASVYNEQYF
DNA: TGTGCCAGCAGCTTGTCATCTGCAAGCGTTTACAACGAGCAGTACTTC

size: .
V: TRBV4-2
J: TRBJ1-2
D: .
CDR3: CASSQVGGVADTF
DNA: TGTGCCAGCAGCCAAGTCGGCGGAGTTGCTGACACCTTC

size: .
V: TRBV6-5
J: TRBJ1-3
D: .
CDR3: CASSLQGSGNTIYF
DNA: TGTGCCAGCAGTTTACAGGGATCTGGAAACACCATATATTTT

size: once
V: TRBV5-4
J: TRBJ1-2
D: TRBD1
CDR3: CASSLGDRGRGYTF
DNA: TGTGCCAGCAGCTTGGGGGACAGGGGAAGAGGCTACACCTTC

size: .
V: TRBV7-3
J: TRBJ2-1
D: TRBD2
CDR3: CASSKAGTSGMNEQFF
DNA: TGTGCCAGCAGCAAAGCCGGGACTAGCGGGATGAATGAGCAGTTCTTC

size: .
V: TRBV5-6
J: TRBJ2-5
D: .
CDR3: CASSSLGNEETQYF
DNA: TGTGCCAGCAGCTCCCTAGGAAATGAGGAGACCCAGTACTTC

size: .
V: TRBV2
J: TRBJ2-7
D: TRBD2
CDR3: CASSVDREGLIHPYEQYF
DNA: TGTGCCAGCAGTGTTGACCGGGAGGGCCTTATTCATCCCTACGAGCAGTACTTC

size: .
V: TRBV6-5
J: TRBJ2-7
D: TRBD2
CDR3: CASSSLTSGSYEQYF
DNA: TGTGCCAGCAGTTCCCTGACTAGCGGATCCTACGAGCAGTACTTC

size: .
V: TRBV4-3
J: TRBJ2-3
D: TRBD2
CDR3: CASSQRTRPTDTQYF
DNA: TGCGCCAGCAGCCAGAGGACTAGACCCACAGATACGCAGTATTTT

size: .
V: TRBV19
J: TRBJ2-5
D: .
CDR3: CASSIDGRAGIQETQYF
DNA: TGTGCCAGTAGTATAGATGGACGGGCAGGGATCCAAGAGACCCAGTACTTC

size: .
V: TRBV30
J: TRBJ1-2
D: TRBD1
CDR3: CACTGQGNYGYTF
DNA: TGTGCCTGCACCGGACAGGGAAACTATGGCTACACCTTC

size: .
V: TRBV5-4
J: TRBJ2-3
D: .
CDR3: CASSLPGRGTDTQYF
DNA: TGTGCCAGCAGTTTGCCGGGCCGAGGGACAGATACGCAGTATTTT

size: .
V: TRBV5-4
J: TRBJ2-1
D: TRBD1
CDR3: CASSLVRQGRNEQFF
DNA: TGTGCCAGCAGCTTGGTGCGACAGGGGAGAAATGAGCAGTTCTTC

size: .
V: TRBV7-3
J: TRBJ2-2
D: .
CDR3: CASSSRKTRGTGELFF
DNA: TGTGCCAGCAGCTCCAGAAAAACGCGGGGCACCGGGGAGCTGTTTTTT

size: .
V: TRBV11-1
J: TRBJ1-4
D: .
CDR3: CASSRDNDEKLFF
DNA: TGTGCCAGCAGCCGGGACAACGATGAAAAACTGTTTTTT

size: .
V: TRBV12-1
J: TRBJ1-1
D: .
CDR3: CASSFMDSHTEAFF
DNA: TGTGCCAGCAGCTTTATGGACAGCCACACTGAAGCTTTCTTT

size: .
V: TRBV10-2
J: TRBJ2-7
D: TRBD1
CDR3: CASRDSRVPYEQYF
DNA: TGCGCCAGTCGGGACAGTAGGGTTCCCTACGAGCAGTACTTC

size: .
V: TRBV10-3
J: TRBJ2-2
D: TRBD2
CDR3: CAISGAGGPKTGELFF
DNA: TGTGCCATCAGTGGGGCGGGAGGGCCTAAAACCGGGGAGCTGTTTTTT

size: .
V: TRBV30
J: TRBJ2-7
D: .
CDR3: CAWSVLGSGEQYF
DNA: TGTGCCTGGAGTGTACTTGGTTCGGGCGAGCAGTACTTC

size: few
V: TRBV28
J: TRBJ2-7
D: TRBD1
CDR3: CATIDRGPTGGEQYF
DNA: TGTGCCACCATCGACAGGGGGCCTACTGGTGGCGAGCAGTACTTC

size: .
V: TRBV5-1
J: TRBJ2-2
D: TRBD2
CDR3: CASSLGIAGDGNTGELFF
DNA: TGCGCCAGCAGCTTGGGGATAGCGGGAGATGGGAACACCGGGGAGCTGTTTTTT

size: .
V: TRBV13
J: TRBJ1-5
D: .
CDR3: CASSLPNQPQHF
DNA: TGTGCCAGCAGCTTACCCAATCAGCCCCAGCATTTT

size: .
V: TRBV4-1
J: TRBJ2-6
D: .
CDR3: CASSQDPTGSGANVLTF
DNA: TGCGCCAGCAGCCAAGACCCGACAGGCTCTGGGGCCAACGTCCTGACTTTC

size: .
V: TRBV19
J: TRBJ1-1
D: TRBD1
CDR3: CASSYRGPRTEAFF
DNA: TGTGCCAGTAGCTACAGGGGGCCACGGACTGAAGCTTTCTTT